This T cell receptor (beta chain) stems from a study of blood T cell repertoires in COVID-19. Study-wide background: Sources were T cells, B-cell-depleted T cells, or PBMCs; the material itself was cDNA or gDNA.

The repertoire was sequenced with immunoSEQ multiplex PCR; TCRdb's copy has only in-frame clones and lacks some. The table has around 81,000 clones, 88% seen once. The ends lost 7 bases at V and 2 bases at J; junction bases unmatched: 6. CDR1 is SGHTA, CDR2 FQGTGA, per germline. This CDR3 region has 14 residues. This chain joins TRBV7-3 and TRBJ1-1; 8 bases map to TRBD1. Sequenced input: peripheral blood. The sequence was obtained from a man aged 65 to 79 with acute or convalescent COVID-19. CDR3 nucleotide sequence: TGTGCCAGCAAGCATGACAGGGGTAACACTGAAGCTTTCTTT. Translating gives CASKHDRGNTEAFF.